The next 3 T cell receptor beta chains were all read from a single sample in a study of Graves' ophthalmopathy and Graves' hyperthyroidism. Amplification from RNA transcripts yielded the TCR beta CDR3 regions. HTBI primers were used in a first-round RT-PCR, which preceded a second-round multiplex PCR. A single record per CDR3 protein comes from TCRdb applying MiXCR to the multiplex PCR reads. Among about 210,000 distinct CDR3 sequences listed, 25% to 35% were seen once. The sample was peripheral blood. These TCRs come from a man aged 50 or older with Graves' ophthalmopathy.

This clonotype has a handful of counts. The chain links TRBV20-1 to TRBJ1-5; 8 bases line up with TRBD1. Losses at the gene ends were 0 bases for V and 0 bases for J; bases not matched to a gene: 7. Germline CDR1 and CDR2: DFQATT and SNEGSKA (reference sequence). The CDR3 has 17 amino acids. CDR3 amino acids: CSARDPAGGSSNQPQHF. CDR3 bases: TGCAGTGCTAGAGATCCTGCAGGGGGCTCTAGCAATCAGCCCCAGCATTTT.

This clonotype has at least ten counts. The V and J genes are TRBV4-3 and TRBJ2-2; TRBD1 matches 7 bases. Per the germline V gene, CDR1 is LGHNA and CDR2 is YSLEER. The CDR3 spans 17 residues. Germline trimming cut 4 bases from V and 3 bases from J; bases unmatched to any gene: 11. The CDR3 DNA follows: TGCGCCAGCAGCCTGGGGATGGCAGGGGGTTACACCGGGGAGCTGTTTTTT. This codes for CASSLGMAGGYTGELFF.

This clonotype was seen at least ten times. This CDR3 reads CASSSPGQGAHEQYF. The CDR3 region has the DNA TGTGCCAGCAGCTCCCCGGGACAGGGGGCCCACGAGCAGTACTTC. The chain has TRBV5-5 and TRBJ2-7; 12 nucleotides match TRBD1. The germline V gene has CDR1 SGHKS and CDR2 YYEKEE (reference sequence). Trimming at V came to 3 bases and at J to 5 bases, leaving 6 bases not matched to a gene. The CDR3 has 15 residues.